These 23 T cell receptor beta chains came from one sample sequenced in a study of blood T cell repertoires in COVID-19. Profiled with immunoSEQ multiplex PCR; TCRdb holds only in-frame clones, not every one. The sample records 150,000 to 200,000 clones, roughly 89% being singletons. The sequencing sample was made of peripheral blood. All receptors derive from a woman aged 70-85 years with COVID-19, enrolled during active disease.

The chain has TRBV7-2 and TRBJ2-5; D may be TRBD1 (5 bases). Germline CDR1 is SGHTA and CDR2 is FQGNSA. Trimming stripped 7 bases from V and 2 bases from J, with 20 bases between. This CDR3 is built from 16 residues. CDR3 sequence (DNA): TGTGCCAGCAACTACCACCTGCAGGGTCGGCAAGAGACCCAGTACTTC. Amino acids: CASNYHLQGRQETQYF.

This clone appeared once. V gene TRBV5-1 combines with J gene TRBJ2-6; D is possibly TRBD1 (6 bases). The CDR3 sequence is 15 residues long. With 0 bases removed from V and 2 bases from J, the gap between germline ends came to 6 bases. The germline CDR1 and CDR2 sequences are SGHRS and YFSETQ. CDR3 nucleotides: TGCGCCAGCAGCTTGGACAGGGCTGGGGCCAACGTCCTGACTTTC. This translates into CASSLDRAGANVLTF.

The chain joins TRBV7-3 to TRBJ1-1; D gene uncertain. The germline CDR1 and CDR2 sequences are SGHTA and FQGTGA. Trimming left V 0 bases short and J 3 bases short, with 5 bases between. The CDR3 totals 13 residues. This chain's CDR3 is CASSLTFDTEAFF. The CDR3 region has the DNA TGTGCCAGCAGCTTAACGTTCGACACTGAAGCTTTCTTT.

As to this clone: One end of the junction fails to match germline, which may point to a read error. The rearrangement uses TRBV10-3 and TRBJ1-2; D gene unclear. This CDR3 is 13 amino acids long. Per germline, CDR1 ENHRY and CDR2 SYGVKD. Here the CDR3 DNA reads TGTGCCATAAGTGATGTCGGTAACTATGGCTACACCTTC. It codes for CAISDVGNYGYTF.

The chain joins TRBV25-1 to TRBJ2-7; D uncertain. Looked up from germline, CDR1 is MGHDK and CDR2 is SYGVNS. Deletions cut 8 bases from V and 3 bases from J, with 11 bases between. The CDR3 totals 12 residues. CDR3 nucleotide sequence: TGTGCCAGCGGAAACACGGGCTACGAGCAGTACTTC. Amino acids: CASGNTGYEQYF.

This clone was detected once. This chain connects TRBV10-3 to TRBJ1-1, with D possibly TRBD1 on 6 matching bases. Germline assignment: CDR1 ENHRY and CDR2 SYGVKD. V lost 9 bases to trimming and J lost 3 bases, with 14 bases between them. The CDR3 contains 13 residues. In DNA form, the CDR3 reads TGTGCCATAGGGGGTTCTACGGACACTGAAGCTTTCTTT. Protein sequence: CAIGGSTDTEAFF.

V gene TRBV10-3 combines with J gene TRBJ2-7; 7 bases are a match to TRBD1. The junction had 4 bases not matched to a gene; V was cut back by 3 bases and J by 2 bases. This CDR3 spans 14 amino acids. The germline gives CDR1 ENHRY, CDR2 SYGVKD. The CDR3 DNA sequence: TGTGCCATCAGTGATAACAGGGGAGCCTACGAGCAGTACTTC. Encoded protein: CAISDNRGAYEQYF.

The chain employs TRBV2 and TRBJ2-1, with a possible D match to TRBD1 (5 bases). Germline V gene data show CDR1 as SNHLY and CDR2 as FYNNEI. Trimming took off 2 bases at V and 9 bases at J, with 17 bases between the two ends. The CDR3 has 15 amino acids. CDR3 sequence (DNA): TGTGCCAGCAGTGAACAGGGCCCCTTGGGATCTGAGCAGTTCTTC. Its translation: CASSEQGPLGSEQFF. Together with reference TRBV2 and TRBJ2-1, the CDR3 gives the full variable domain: EPEVTQTPSHQVTQMGQEVILRCVPISNHLYFYWYRQILGQKVEFLVSFYNNEISEKSEIFDDQFSVERPDGSNFTLKIRSTKLEDSAMYFCASSEQGPLGSEQFFGPGTRLTVL.

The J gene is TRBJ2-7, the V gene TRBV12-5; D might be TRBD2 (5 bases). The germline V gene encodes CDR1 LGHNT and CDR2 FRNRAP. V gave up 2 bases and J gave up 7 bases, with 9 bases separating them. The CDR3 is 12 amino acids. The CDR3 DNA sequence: TGTGCTAGTGGTTTGCCCGCGGGTGAGCAGTACTTC. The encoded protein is CASGLPAGEQYF.

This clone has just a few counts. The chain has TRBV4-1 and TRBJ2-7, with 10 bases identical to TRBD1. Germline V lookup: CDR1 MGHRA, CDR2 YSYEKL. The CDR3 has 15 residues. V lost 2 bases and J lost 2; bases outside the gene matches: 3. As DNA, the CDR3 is TGCGCCAGCAGCCAAAGCGGGACAGGGGCCTACGAGCAGTACTTC. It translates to CASSQSGTGAYEQYF.

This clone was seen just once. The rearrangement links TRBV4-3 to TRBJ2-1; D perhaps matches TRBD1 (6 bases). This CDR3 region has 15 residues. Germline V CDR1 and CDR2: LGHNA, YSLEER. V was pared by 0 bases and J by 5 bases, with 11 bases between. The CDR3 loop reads CASSQDRGRHNEQFF. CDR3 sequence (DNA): TGCGCCAGCAGCCAAGACAGGGGACGGCACAATGAGCAGTTCTTC.

CDR3 coding DNA: TGTGCCATCAGCACAGAAAGATACAATGAGCAGTTCTTC. Amino acids: CAISTERYNEQFF. The V call is TRBV10-3, the J call TRBJ2-1; D unresolved. With 6 bases removed from V and 4 bases from J, the gap between germline ends came to 10 bases. The CDR3 contains 13 residues. Germline V gene sequence: CDR1 ENHRY, CDR2 SYGVKD.

The CDR3 here is CASSDRGNYGYTF. In DNA, the CDR3 is TGTGCCAGCTCGGACAGGGGTAACTATGGCTACACCTTC. The J gene is TRBJ1-2, the V gene TRBV3-1 (or the pseudogene TRBV3-2), with 9 bases identical to TRBD1. CDR1 and CDR2 (germline): LGHDT, YNNKEL (reference sequence). This CDR3 is 13 amino acids long. V dropped 8 bases and J dropped 1; count of bases not matched to a gene: 2.

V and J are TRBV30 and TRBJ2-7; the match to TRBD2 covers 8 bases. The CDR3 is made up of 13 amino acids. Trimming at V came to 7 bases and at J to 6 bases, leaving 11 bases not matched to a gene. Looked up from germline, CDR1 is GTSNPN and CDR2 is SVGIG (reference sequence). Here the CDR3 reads CASSRTSISEQYF. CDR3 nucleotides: TGTGCCTCGTCCCGGACTAGCATTTCCGAGCAGTACTTC. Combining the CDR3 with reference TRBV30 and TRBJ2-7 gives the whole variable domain SQTIHQWPATLVQPVGSPLSLECTVEGTSNPNLYWYRQAAGRGLQLLFYSVGIGQISSEVPQNLSASRPQDRQFILSSKKLLLSDSGFYLCASSRTSISEQYFGPGTRLTVT.

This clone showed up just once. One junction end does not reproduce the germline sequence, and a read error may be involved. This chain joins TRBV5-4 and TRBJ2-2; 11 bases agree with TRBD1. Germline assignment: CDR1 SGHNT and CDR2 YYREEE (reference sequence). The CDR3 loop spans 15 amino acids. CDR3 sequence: CASSLGQGGTGELFF. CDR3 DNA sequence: TGTGCCAGCAGTTTGGGACAGGGGGGCACCGGGGAGCTGTTTTTT.

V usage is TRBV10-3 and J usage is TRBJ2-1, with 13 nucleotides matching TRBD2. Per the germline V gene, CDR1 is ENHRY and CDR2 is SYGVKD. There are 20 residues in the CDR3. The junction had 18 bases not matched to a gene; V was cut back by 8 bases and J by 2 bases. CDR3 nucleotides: TGTGCCATCCGGGGGGGGGCCGGGACTAGCGGGACCGAAACCTACAATGAGCAGTTCTTC. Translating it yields CAIRGGAGTSGTETYNEQFF.

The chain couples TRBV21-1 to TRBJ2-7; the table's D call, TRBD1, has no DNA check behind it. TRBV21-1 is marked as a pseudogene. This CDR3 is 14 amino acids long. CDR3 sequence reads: CASSYRQATYEQYF. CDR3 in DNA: TGTGCCAGCAGCTACCGACAGGCTACCTACGAGCAGTACTTC.

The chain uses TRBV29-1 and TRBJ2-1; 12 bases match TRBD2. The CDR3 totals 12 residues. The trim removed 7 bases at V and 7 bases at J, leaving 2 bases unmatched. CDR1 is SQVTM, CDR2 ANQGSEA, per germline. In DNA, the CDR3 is TGCAGCGCAGGGACTAGCGGGAATGAGCAGTTCTTC. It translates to CSAGTSGNEQFF.

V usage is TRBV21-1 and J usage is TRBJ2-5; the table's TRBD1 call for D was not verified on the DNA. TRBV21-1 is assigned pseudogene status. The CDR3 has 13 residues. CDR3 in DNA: TGTGCCAGACTCACAGGGGGTGTAGAGACCCAGTACTTC. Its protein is CARLTGGVETQYF.

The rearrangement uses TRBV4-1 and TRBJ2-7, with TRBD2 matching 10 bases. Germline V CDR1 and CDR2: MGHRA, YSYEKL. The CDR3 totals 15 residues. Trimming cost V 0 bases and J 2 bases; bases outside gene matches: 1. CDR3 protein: CASSQELAGTYEQYF. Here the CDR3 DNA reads TGCGCCAGCAGCCAAGAACTAGCGGGAACCTACGAGCAGTACTTC.

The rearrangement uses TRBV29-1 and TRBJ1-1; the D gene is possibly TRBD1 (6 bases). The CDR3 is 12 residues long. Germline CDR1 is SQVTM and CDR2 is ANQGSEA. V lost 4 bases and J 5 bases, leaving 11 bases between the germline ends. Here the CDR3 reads CSVVRGGTEAFF. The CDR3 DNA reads TGCAGCGTTGTGAGGGGGGGAACTGAAGCTTTCTTT.

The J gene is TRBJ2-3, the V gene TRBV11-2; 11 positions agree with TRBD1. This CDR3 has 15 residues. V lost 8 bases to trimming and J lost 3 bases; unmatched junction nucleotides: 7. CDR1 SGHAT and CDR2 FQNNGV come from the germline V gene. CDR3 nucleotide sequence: TGTGCCAGCTCCGACCGGGACAGGGGGACAGATACGCAGTATTTT. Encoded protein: CASSDRDRGTDTQYF.

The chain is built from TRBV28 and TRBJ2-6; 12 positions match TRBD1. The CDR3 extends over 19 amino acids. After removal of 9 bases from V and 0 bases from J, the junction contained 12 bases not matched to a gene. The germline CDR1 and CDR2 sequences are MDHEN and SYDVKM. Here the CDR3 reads CASGTGGSLISSGANVLTF. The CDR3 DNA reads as TGTGCCAGTGGGACAGGGGGCTCCTTAATTTCCTCTGGGGCCAACGTCCTGACTTTC.